This T cell receptor beta chain came from a study of blood T cell repertoires in COVID-19. At the level of the study: Samples of COVID-19 (acute and convalescent) were obtained from the United States, Italy and Spain. PBMCs, B-cell-depleted T cells, or T cells were the source of the cDNA or gDNA that made up the material.

Per the original data handling: Reference gene primer amplification yielded estimated nucleated cell counts. This table comes from immunoSEQ multiplex PCR, and its TCRdb copy is limited to in-frame clones, with some not included. For V, J and clone size, that table is used; D and trimming come from the DNA. Counted here are 100,000 to 150,000 clones, 75% to 90% occurring once; the ten biggest clones make up less than 4.5%. Looked up from germline, CDR1 is SGHTA and CDR2 is FQGNSA. CDR3 length: 16 amino acids. V lost 5 bases and J lost 5; bases outside the gene matches: 9. The J gene is TRBJ2-5, the V gene TRBV7-2, with 12 bases fitting TRBD2. Sequenced input: peripheral blood. This clonotype was sampled from a man aged 60 to 69 with COVID-19, enrolled during active disease. DNA of the CDR3: TGTGCCAGCAGCACCCTAGCGGGGGGGCGGAGGGAGACCCAGTACTTC. As protein: CASSTLAGGRRETQYF.